The 27 T cell receptor beta chains presented below share a single source sample, sequenced in a study of graft-versus-host responses after intestinal transplantation. Here immunoSEQ multiplex PCR was the method, and the copy in TCRdb shows in-frame clones only, minus some. Found here are roughly 40,000 clones, about 90% of them singletons; the top ten hold 2% to 2.5%. Material: PBMCs, obtained about 330 days after intestinal transplant. Every receptor here comes from a human patient who received an intestinal transplant, so some T cells may come from the graft donor.

This clone was counted a single time. The chain recombines TRBV4-2 with TRBJ1-3, with a weak D call TRBD1 (6 bases). Trimming cost V 4 bases and J 4 bases, with 35 bases left between them. This CDR3 is 22 amino acids long. Germline values: CDR1 LGHNA, CDR2 YNFKEQ. This CDR3 reads CASSRAEGARTANLAWGNTIYF. The CDR3 DNA is TGTGCCAGCAGCCGGGCGGAAGGGGCGCGGACAGCGAATCTCGCTTGGGGAAACACCATATATTTT.

This sequence joins TRBV7-9 and TRBJ2-3; the match to TRBD1 covers 8 bases. V trimming: 1 base; J trimming: 3 bases; junction bases outside the gene matches: 9. The length of the CDR3 is 17 residues. The V gene's germline CDR1 is SEHNR and CDR2 FQNEAQ (reference sequence). CDR3 sequence: CASSLVFRQGATDTQYF. The CDR3 DNA reads TGTGCCAGCAGCTTAGTCTTTCGGCAGGGGGCAACAGATACGCAGTATTTT.

The chain couples TRBV18 to TRBJ2-5; a possible D gene is TRBD1 (5 bases). Trimming left V 3 bases short and J 5 bases short, with 7 bases between. This CDR3 is 12 amino acids long. Germline V CDR1 and CDR2: KGHSH, LQKENI. The CDR3 nucleotides are TGTGCCAGCTCACCCTCAGGGGAGACCCAGTACTTC. It encodes CASSPSGETQYF.

The chain uses TRBV15 and TRBJ2-1; TRBD1 aligns across 8 bases. V lost 6 bases to trimming and J lost 6 bases; unmatched junction nucleotides: 4. From germline, CDR1 is LNHNV and CDR2 YYDKDF (reference sequence). The CDR3 runs to 13 residues. Written as DNA, the CDR3 is TGTGCCACCAGAGCGGACAGGGTCAATGAGCAGTTCTTC. Its protein is CATRADRVNEQFF.

V and J are TRBV4-1 and TRBJ2-5; D unclear. Trimming cost V 0 bases and J 3 bases, with 14 bases left between them. Germline V CDR1 and CDR2: MGHRA, YSYEKL. This CDR3 is 16 amino acids long. CDR3 in DNA: TGCGCCAGCAGCCAAGAGGGTTTGACCCCAAAAGAGACCCAGTACTTC. Its protein is CASSQEGLTPKETQYF.

The genes are TRBV5-1 and TRBJ2-7; no firm D call. Germline-derived CDR1 and CDR2 are SGHRS and YFSETQ. This CDR3 has 14 amino acids. Trimming removed 0 bases at V and 7 bases at J, with 14 bases between. The CDR3 DNA reads as TGCGCCAGCAGCTTGGCTAGGCAGGATGGGGAGCAGTACTTC. It is translated as CASSLARQDGEQYF.

The chain combines TRBV19 with TRBJ2-1; 7 bases fit TRBD2. This CDR3 is built from 14 residues. Germline loops: CDR1 LNHDA, CDR2 SQIVND (reference sequence). Trimming removed 7 bases from V and 6 bases from J; junction bases left unmatched: 9. The CDR3 is CASTVGTGGNEQFF. CDR3 nucleotide sequence: TGTGCCAGTACGGTAGGAACGGGGGGCAATGAGCAGTTCTTC.

The chain couples TRBV6-1 to TRBJ2-1; D is undetermined. Germline V gives CDR1 MNHNS, CDR2 SASEGT. This CDR3 spans 14 amino acids. Between the trimmed V and J ends, which lost 3 bases and 0 bases, there was a span of 6 bases. CDR3 DNA sequence: TGTGCCAGCAGTGAGGACCTCTCCTACAATGAGCAGTTCTTC. This codes for CASSEDLSYNEQFF.

The chain has TRBV2 and TRBJ2-3; D is ambiguous. The ends were cut back, 7 bases at V and 3 bases at J, with 8 bases in the middle. Germline V gene data show CDR1 as SNHLY and CDR2 as FYNNEI. There are 12 residues in the CDR3. The CDR3 loop is CASTFRTDTQYF. As DNA, the CDR3 is TGTGCCAGCACCTTTCGAACAGATACGCAGTATTTT.

J is TRBJ2-5 and V is TRBV28; 11 bases are shared with TRBD1. In germline, CDR1 is MDHEN, CDR2 SYDVKM. V lost 10 bases and J lost 6; bases outside the gene matches: 10. The CDR3 runs 14 residues. CDR3 DNA sequence: TGTGCCATAAAATCCGGGACAGGGGGAAAGACCCAGTACTTC. This sequence encodes CAIKSGTGGKTQYF.

In DNA, the CDR3 is TGTGCCAGCAGCTTATGGACAGGGGGTAGATATGGCTACACCTTC. Amino acid sequence: CASSLWTGGRYGYTF. The rearrangement uses TRBV11-1 and TRBJ1-2; 10 nucleotides match TRBD1. The V segment lost 2 bases and the J segment 5 bases; nucleotides outside the gene matches: 5. This CDR3 comprises 15 residues. CDR1 and CDR2 (germline): SGHAT, FQDESV (reference sequence). Variable domain in full (rest from reference TRBV11-1 and TRBJ1-2): EAEVAQSPRYKITEKSQAVAFWCDPISGHATLYWYRQILGQGPELLVQFQDESVVDDSQLPKDRFSAERLKGVDSTLKIQPAELGDSAMYLCASSLWTGGRYGYTFGSGTRLTVV.

The CDR3 loop is CASSPTGNEQYF. CDR3 in DNA: TGTGCCAGCAGTCCGACAGGGAACGAGCAGTACTTC. The gene calls are TRBV28 and TRBJ2-7; 7 nucleotides agree with TRBD1. The J segment lost 5 bases and the V segment lost 5 bases, leaving 3 bases of the junction unmatched. The germline gives CDR1 MDHEN, CDR2 SYDVKM. The CDR3 contains 12 residues.

This chain links TRBV7-9 with TRBJ2-7; maybe TRBD1 (5 bases). This CDR3 spans 13 amino acids. V lost 6 bases, J lost 0 bases, and 9 bases lay in between. Per germline, CDR1 SEHNR and CDR2 FQNEAQ (reference sequence). The CDR3 nucleotides are TGTGCCAGCAGGGACATAAGCTCCTACGAGCAGTACTTC. Its translation: CASRDISSYEQYF.

The sample holds one count of this clone. The chain has TRBV4-1 and TRBJ2-7; D call uncertain. Germline values: CDR1 MGHRA, CDR2 YSYEKL. The CDR3 covers 12 residues. V gave up 3 bases and J gave up 4 bases, with 7 bases separating them. The DNA for the CDR3 is TGCGCCAGCAGCCACTCAGAATACGAGCAGTACTTC. This codes for CASSHSEYEQYF.

The chain employs TRBV11-3 and TRBJ2-1; D is ambiguous. This CDR3 region has 14 residues. Looked up from germline, CDR1 is SGHNT and CDR2 is YENEEA. Trimming stripped 6 bases from V and 2 bases from J, with 11 bases between. This chain's CDR3 is CASRAGVPYNEQFF. Written as DNA, the CDR3 is TGTGCCAGCAGGGCTGGGGTGCCCTACAATGAGCAGTTCTTC.

Turning to this clone: Other DNA sequences from this sample encode an identical CDR3 as well. The CDR3 DNA sequence: TGTGCCAGCAGCTTACTGGCGGGAGATACGCAGTATTTT. This sequence encodes CASSLLAGDTQYF. The chain joins TRBV7-9 to TRBJ2-3; TRBD2 might be the D (5 bases). V lost 2 bases to trimming and J lost 5 bases, with 8 bases between them. The length of the CDR3 is 13 residues. Germline values: CDR1 SEHNR, CDR2 FQNEAQ (reference sequence).

The chain employs TRBV5-1 and TRBJ1-4; maybe TRBD1 (5 bases). This CDR3 region has 13 residues. Germline V gives CDR1 SGHRS, CDR2 YFSETQ. Trimming shortened V by 0 bases and J by 9 bases, and 9 bases separated the two germline ends. CDR3 sequence (DNA): TGCGCCAGCAGCTTGGAGGCAGGGCAAAAACTGTTTTTT. Protein: CASSLEAGQKLFF.

This chain links TRBV6-6 with TRBJ1-5, with 7 bases that match TRBD1. The CDR3 is 13 residues long. V gave up 2 bases and J gave up 7 bases; unmatched junction bases: 2. CDR1 and CDR2 (germline): MNHNY, SVGAGI (reference sequence). CDR3 sequence: CASSYGQEQPQHF. CDR3 coding DNA: TGTGCCAGCAGTTACGGACAGGAACAGCCCCAGCATTTT.

The chain couples TRBV5-4 to TRBJ2-7; 7 bases are a match to TRBD1. After removal of 2 bases from V and 5 bases from J, the junction contained 7 bases not matched to a gene. The CDR3 spans 14 residues. CDR1 SGHNT and CDR2 YYREEE come from the germline V gene (reference sequence). The CDR3 protein is CASSLQGRWNEQYF. The CDR3 nucleotides read TGTGCCAGCAGCTTACAGGGGCGGTGGAACGAGCAGTACTTC.

The chain carries TRBV6-1 and TRBJ1-3, with TRBD1 matching over 8 bases. Trimming removed 5 bases from V and 3 bases from J; junction bases left unmatched: 6. The CDR3 loop spans 15 amino acids. Germline V gene data show CDR1 as MNHNS and CDR2 as SASEGT. The CDR3 loop reads CASSSQGAVGNTIYF. The CDR3 nucleotides are TGTGCCAGCAGTTCCCAGGGGGCCGTTGGAAACACCATATATTTT.

J is TRBJ1-2 and V is TRBV6-5, with D perhaps matching TRBD1 (6 bases). The V gene lost 5 bases and the J gene lost 0 bases, with 13 bases spanning the gap. The germline V gene encodes CDR1 MNHEY and CDR2 SVGAGI. The CDR3 is 15 residues long. CDR3 residues: CASSPTRTANYGYTF. The CDR3 nucleotides are TGTGCCAGCAGTCCCACTCGGACAGCTAACTATGGCTACACCTTC.

The chain recombines TRBV4-1 with TRBJ1-3, with no clear D. Trimming took 0 bases from V and 2 from J, leaving 8 bases between them. The CDR3 length is 15 residues. Germline CDR1 MGHRA, CDR2 YSYEKL. CDR3 loop: CASSQDERPGNTIYF. CDR3 DNA sequence: TGCGCCAGCAGCCAAGATGAAAGGCCTGGAAACACCATATATTTT.

This rearrangement joins TRBV13 to TRBJ1-6; TRBD1 might be the D (6 bases). The CDR3 sequence is 15 residues long. Germline assignment: CDR1 PRHDT and CDR2 FYEKMQ (reference sequence). V was trimmed by 7 bases and J by 0 bases, leaving 10 bases between them. The CDR3 loop reads CASKGGSSYNSPLHF. In nucleotides, the CDR3 is TGTGCCAGCAAGGGGGGTAGCTCCTATAATTCACCCCTCCACTTT.

For this clone: The DNA is omitted, as the CDR3 cannot be located on it reliably, and the CDR3 follows TCRdb's listing. This sequence joins TRBV6-6 and TRBJ1-4. With termini counted, the CDR3 has 16 amino acids. Germline-derived CDR1 and CDR2 are MNHNY and SVGAGI (reference sequence). The CDR3 is CASSSGQGGRAEKLFF.

The chain recombines TRBV10-3 with TRBJ1-2; 10 bases agree with TRBD1. Looked up from germline, CDR1 is ENHRY and CDR2 is SYGVKD. This CDR3 has 19 amino acids. The V and J ends lost 10 bases and 8 bases, in that order; junction bases with no gene match: 28. The CDR3 region has the DNA TGTGCCACCAAAGCGTCGACCGGGACAGGGGCTGATTTGGGGTGGGGCTACACCTTC. Residues: CATKASTGTGADLGWGYTF.

V usage is TRBV19 and J usage is TRBJ1-1, with a possible D match to TRBD1 (6 bases). The V gene's germline CDR1 is LNHDA and CDR2 SQIVND (reference sequence). This CDR3 contains 13 residues. With 2 bases removed from V and 4 bases from J, the gap between germline ends came to 8 bases. The CDR3 bases are TGTGCCAGTAGTATAAGGGGGACCACTGAAGCTTTCTTT. It is translated as CASSIRGTTEAFF.

This clone was seen just once. The chain recombines TRBV9 with TRBJ2-2, with D unclear. Looked up from germline, CDR1 is SGDLS and CDR2 is YYNGEE. The CDR3 contains 17 residues. V was clipped by 1 base and J by 2 bases, with 15 bases between them. The CDR3, as DNA: TGTGCCAGCAGCGTAACCTCAGCAGGACCAAACACCGGGGAGCTGTTTTTT. It yields the protein CASSVTSAGPNTGELFF.